This TCR beta chain was found in a study of shared clonotypes between healthy human individuals. The V end lost 3 bases, the J end lost 7 bases, and 9 bases lay between the germline ends. Germline values: CDR1 MDHEN, CDR2 SYDVKM. This CDR3 contains 12 residues. In the source study's methods: ImmunoSEQ only sent back junction sequences with no quality scores, so filtering was done differently. Profiling relied on immunoSEQ multiplex PCR, and the TCRdb table lists in-frame clones only, not all of them. Clone size and V and J calls were adopted from that table, with D and trimming inferred from the DNA. The table shows around 700,000 clones, with about three quarters occurring only once. Investigators divided CD4+ cells into CD45RA+ naive and CD45RA-negative memory subsets.

The gene calls are TRBV28 and TRBJ1-2, with unresolved D. Sequences were obtained from memory CD4+ T cells sorted from blood. Indicated subset: CD45RA-negative fraction. This clonotype originated in a woman in her 30s in good health. DNA for the CDR3: TGTGCCAGCAGTTTTTGGCGATTTGGCTACACCTTC. Protein sequence: CASSFWRFGYTF.